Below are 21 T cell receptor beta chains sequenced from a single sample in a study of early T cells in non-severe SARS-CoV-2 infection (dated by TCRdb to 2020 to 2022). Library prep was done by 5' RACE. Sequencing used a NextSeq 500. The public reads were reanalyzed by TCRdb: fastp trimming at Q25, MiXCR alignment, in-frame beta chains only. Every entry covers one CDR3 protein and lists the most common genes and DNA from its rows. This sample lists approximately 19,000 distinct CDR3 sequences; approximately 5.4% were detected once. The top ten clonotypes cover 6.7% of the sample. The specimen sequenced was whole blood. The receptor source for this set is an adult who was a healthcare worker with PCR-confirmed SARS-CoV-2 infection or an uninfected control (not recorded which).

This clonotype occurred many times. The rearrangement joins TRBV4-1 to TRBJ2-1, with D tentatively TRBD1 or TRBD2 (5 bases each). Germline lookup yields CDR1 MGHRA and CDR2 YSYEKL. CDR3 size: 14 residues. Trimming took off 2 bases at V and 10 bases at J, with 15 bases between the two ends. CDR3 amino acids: CASSQYGTLSEQFF. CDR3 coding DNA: TGCGCCAGCAGCCAATACGGGACGCTCTCCGAGCAGTTCTTC.

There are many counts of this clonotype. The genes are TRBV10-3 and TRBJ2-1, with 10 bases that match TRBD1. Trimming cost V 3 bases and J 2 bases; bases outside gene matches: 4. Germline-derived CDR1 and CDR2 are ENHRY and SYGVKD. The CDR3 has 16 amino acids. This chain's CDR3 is CAISDDRGLPYNEQFF. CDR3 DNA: TGTGCCATCAGTGATGACAGGGGGCTTCCCTACAATGAGCAGTTCTTC.

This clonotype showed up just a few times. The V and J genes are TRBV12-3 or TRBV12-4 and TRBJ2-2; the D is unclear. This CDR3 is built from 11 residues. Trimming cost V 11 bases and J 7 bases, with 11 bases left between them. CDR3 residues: CAARAVGELFF. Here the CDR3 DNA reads TGTGCCGCCCGGGCGGTCGGGGAGCTGTTTTTT.

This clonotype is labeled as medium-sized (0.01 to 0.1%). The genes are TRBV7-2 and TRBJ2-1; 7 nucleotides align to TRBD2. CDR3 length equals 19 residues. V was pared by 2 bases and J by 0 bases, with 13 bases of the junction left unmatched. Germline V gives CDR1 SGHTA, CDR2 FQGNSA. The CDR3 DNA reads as TGTGCCAGCAGCTTACCTCTAATCACGACTAGCAGCTCCTACAATGAGCAGTTCTTC. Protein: CASSLPLITTSSSYNEQFF.

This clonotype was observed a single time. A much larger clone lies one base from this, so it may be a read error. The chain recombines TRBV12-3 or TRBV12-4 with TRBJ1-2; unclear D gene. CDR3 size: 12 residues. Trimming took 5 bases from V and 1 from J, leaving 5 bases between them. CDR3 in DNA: TGTGCCAGCAGTCCCAATAACTATGGCTACACCTTC. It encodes CASSPNNYGYTF.

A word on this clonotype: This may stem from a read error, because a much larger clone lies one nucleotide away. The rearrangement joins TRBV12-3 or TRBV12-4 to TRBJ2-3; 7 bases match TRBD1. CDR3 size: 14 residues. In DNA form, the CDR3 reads TGTCCCAGCACCCGGACAGGATTCACAGATACGCAGTATTTT. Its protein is CPSTRTGFTDTQYF.

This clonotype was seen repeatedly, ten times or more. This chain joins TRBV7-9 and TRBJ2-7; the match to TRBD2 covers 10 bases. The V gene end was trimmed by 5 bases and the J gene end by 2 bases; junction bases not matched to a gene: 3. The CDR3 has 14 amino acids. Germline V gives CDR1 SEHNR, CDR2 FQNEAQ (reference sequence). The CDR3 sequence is CASSPSGRAYEQYV. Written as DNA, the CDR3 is TGTGCCAGCAGCCCCAGCGGGAGGGCCTACGAGCAGTACGTC.

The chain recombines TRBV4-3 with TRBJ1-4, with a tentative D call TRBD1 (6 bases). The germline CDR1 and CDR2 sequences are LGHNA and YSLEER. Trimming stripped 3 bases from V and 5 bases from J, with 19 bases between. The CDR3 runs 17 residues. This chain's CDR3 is CASSHTIGQSLNEKLFF. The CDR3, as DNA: TGCGCCAGCAGCCACACGATTGGACAGAGTCTCAATGAAAAACTGTTTTTT.

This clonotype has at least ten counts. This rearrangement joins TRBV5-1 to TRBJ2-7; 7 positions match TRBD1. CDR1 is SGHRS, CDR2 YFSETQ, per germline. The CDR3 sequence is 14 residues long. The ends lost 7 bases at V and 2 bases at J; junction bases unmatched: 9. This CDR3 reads CASQPGTAAYEQYF. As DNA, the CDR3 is TGCGCCAGCCAGCCAGGGACAGCCGCCTACGAGCAGTACTTC.

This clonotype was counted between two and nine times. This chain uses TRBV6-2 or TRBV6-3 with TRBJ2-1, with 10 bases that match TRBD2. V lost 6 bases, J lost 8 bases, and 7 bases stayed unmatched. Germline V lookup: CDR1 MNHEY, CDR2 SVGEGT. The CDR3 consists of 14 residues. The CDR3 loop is CASRLAGAPDEQFF. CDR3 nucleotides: TGTGCCAGCAGGCTAGCGGGAGCTCCCGATGAGCAGTTCTTC.

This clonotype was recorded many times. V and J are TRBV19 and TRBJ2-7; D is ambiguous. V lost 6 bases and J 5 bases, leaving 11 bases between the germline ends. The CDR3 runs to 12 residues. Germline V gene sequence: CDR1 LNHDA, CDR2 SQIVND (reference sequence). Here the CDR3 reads CASSGRYNEQYV. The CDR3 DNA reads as TGTGCCAGTAGCGGACGATATAACGAGCAGTACGTC.

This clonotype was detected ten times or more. The CDR3 DNA sequence: TGTGCCAGTAGCCGGCGGGCGAGCGGAAACACCATATATTTT. Protein: CASSRRASGNTIYF. The genes are TRBV19 and TRBJ1-3, with D unclear. Germline V gene lookup returns CDR1 LNHDA and CDR2 SQIVND (reference sequence). V was cut by 6 bases and J by 4 bases, with 13 bases left in between. There are 14 residues in the CDR3. Variable domain in full (rest from reference TRBV19 and TRBJ1-3): DGGITQSPKYLFRKEGQNVTLSCEQNLNHDAMYWYRQDPGQGLRLIYYSQIVNDFQKGDIAEGYSVSREKKESFPLTVTSAQKNPTAFYLCASSRRASGNTIYFGEGSWLTVV.

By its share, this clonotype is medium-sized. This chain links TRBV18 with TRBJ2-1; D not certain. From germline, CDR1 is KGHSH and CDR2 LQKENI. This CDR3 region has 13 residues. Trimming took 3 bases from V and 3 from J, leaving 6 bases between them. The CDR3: CASSPQDYNEQFF. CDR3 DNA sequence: TGTGCCAGCTCACCGCAGGACTACAATGAGCAGTTCTTC.

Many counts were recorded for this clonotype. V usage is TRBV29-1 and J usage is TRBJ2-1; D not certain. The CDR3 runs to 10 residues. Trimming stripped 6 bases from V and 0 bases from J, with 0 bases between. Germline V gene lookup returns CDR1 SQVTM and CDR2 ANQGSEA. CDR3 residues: CSVSYNEQFF. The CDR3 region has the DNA TGCAGCGTCTCCTACAATGAGCAGTTCTTC.

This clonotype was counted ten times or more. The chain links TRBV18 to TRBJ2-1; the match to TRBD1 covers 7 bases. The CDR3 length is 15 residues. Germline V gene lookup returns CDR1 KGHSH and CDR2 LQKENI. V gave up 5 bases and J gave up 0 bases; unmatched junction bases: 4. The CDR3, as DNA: TGTGCCAGCTCAGTGGGACAGCACTCCTACAATGAGCAGTTCTTC. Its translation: CASSVGQHSYNEQFF.

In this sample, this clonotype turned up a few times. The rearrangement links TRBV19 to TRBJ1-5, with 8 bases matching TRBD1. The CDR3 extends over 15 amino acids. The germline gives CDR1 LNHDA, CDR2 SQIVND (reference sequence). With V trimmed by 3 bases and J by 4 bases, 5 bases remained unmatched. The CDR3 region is CASSILTGGNQPQHF. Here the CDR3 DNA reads TGTGCCAGTAGTATCCTTACAGGGGGTAATCAGCCCCAGCATTTT. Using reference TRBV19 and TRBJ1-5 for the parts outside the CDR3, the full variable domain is DGGITQSPKYLFRKEGQNVTLSCEQNLNHDAMYWYRQDPGQGLRLIYYSQIVNDFQKGDIAEGYSVSREKKESFPLTVTSAQKNPTAFYLCASSILTGGNQPQHFGDGTRLSIL.

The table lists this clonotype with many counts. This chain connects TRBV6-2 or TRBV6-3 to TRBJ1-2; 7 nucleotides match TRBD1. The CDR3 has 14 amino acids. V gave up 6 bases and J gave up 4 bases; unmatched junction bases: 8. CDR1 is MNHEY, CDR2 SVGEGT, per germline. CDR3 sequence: CASSIDRVGYGYTF. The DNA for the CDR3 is TGTGCCAGCAGCATCGACAGGGTCGGCTATGGCTACACCTTC.

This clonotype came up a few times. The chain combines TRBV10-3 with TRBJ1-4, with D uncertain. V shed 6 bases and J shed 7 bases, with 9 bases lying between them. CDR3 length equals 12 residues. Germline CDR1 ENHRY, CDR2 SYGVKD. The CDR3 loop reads CAIRGNGEKLFF. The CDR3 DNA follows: TGTGCCATCAGGGGGAATGGTGAAAAACTGTTTTTT.

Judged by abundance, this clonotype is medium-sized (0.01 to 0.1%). The CDR3 DNA sequence: TGCAGTGCTCCGGGTAGCCGTGAGAGCGATGAGCAGTTCTTC. Amino acids: CSAPGSRESDEQFF. The chain couples TRBV20-1 to TRBJ2-1; D remains ambiguous. The germline gives CDR1 DFQATT, CDR2 SNEGSKA (reference sequence). CDR3 length: 14 amino acids. The germline V and J ends were trimmed by 5 bases and 8 bases, with 19 bases remaining between them.

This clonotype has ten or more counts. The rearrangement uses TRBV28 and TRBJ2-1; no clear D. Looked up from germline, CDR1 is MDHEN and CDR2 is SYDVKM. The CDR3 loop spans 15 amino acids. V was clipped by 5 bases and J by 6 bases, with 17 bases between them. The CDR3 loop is CASSPPADPFNEQFF. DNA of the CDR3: TGTGCCAGCAGTCCCCCCGCGGATCCATTCAATGAGCAGTTCTTC.

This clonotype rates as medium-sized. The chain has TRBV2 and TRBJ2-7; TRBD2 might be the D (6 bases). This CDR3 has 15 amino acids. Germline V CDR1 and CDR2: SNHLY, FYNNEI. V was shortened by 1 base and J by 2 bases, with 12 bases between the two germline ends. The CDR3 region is CASSEERRAAYEQYV. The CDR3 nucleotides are TGTGCCAGCAGTGAAGAGAGGAGGGCTGCCTACGAGCAGTACGTC.